The entry that follows covers one T cell receptor (beta chain) sequence. Here immunoSEQ multiplex PCR was the method, and the copy in TCRdb shows in-frame clones only, minus some. The sample lists roughly 420,000 clones, roughly 90% occurring once. Documented treatment: roughly 18 received Ad26.COV2.S at low or high dose, single or two shots; roughly five received placebo; per-sample allocation not given. Specimens were obtained on day 63 following the first vaccine or placebo injection. Boston supplied an adult donor aged 18-55 years. The data belong to a study of Ad26.COV2.S vaccination and SARS-CoV-2 variants. Background on the study: Dosing was one shot or two shots 56 days apart.

This CDR3 is built from 15 residues. The germline gives CDR1 MNHEY, CDR2 SVGEGT. V trimming: 0 bases; J trimming: 9 bases; junction bases outside the gene matches: 3. This chain links TRBV6-2 or TRBV6-3 with TRBJ1-6, with 9 bases matching TRBD1. The clonotype comes from a person between 18 and 65 years old who received the Ad26.COV2.S COVID-19 vaccine or a placebo. Sequenced here: peripheral blood, sampled in a trial of Ad26.COV2.S vaccine versus placebo. In DNA form, the CDR3 reads TGTGCCAGCAGTTACTCCCGGACAGGGGCTTCACCCCTCCACTTT. Translated, it gives CASSYSRTGASPLHF.